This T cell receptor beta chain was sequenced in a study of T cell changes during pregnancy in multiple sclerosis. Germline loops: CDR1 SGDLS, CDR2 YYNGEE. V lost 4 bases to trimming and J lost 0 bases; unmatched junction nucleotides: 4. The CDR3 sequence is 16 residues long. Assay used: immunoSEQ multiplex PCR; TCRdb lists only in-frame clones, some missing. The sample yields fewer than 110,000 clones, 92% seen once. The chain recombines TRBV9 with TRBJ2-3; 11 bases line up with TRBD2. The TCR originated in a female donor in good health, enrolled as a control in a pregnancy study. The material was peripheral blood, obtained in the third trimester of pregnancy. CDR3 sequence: CASSRTSGQSTDTQYF. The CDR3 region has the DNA TGTGCCAGCAGCAGGACTAGCGGGCAGAGCACAGATACGCAGTATTTT. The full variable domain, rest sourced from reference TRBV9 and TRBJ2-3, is DSGVTQTPKHLITATGQRVTLRCSPRSGDLSVYWYQQSLDQGLQFLIQYYNGEERAKGNILERFSAQQFPDLHSELNLSSLELGDSALYFCASSRTSGQSTDTQYFGPGTRLTVL.